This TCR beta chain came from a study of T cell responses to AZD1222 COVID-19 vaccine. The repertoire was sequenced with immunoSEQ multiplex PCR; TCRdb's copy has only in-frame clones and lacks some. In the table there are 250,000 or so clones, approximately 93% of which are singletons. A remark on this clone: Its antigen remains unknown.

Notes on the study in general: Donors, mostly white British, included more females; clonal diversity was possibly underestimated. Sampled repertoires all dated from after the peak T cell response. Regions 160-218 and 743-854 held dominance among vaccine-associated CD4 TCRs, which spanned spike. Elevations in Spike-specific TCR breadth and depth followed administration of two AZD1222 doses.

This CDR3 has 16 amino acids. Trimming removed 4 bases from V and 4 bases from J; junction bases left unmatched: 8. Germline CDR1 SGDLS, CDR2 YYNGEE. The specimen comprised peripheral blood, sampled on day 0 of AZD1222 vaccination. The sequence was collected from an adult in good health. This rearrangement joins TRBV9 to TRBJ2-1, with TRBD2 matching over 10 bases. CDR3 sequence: CASSFRTSGKYNEQFF. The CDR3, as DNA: TGTGCCAGCAGCTTTCGGACTAGCGGAAAATACAATGAGCAGTTCTTC.